Below, one TCR beta chain is given with its context. The sample originates from a study of PD-1 blockade in classical Hodgkin lymphoma. The data were produced by immunoSEQ multiplex PCR, yet TCRdb's version contains in-frame clones alone and is incomplete. The data hold about 94,000 clones, with 93% observed a single time. The V and J ends lost 7 bases and 0 bases, in that order; junction bases with no gene match: 8. Germline-derived CDR1 and CDR2 are SNHLY and FYNNEI. This CDR3 comprises 16 residues. The sample's time point: cycle 4 day 1 (C4D1), after 5 to 7 weeks of nivolumab. Autologous stem cell transplantation was followed by relapse in every patient, and brentuximab vedotin exposure varied.

This TCR derives from a human donor with classical Hodgkin lymphoma. The chain carries TRBV2 and TRBJ1-4, with TRBD1 matching 7 bases. The sequenced sample was peripheral blood mononuclear cells (PBMCs), obtained before the fourth cycle of nivolumab. The CDR3 DNA sequence: TGTGCCAGCACCTTCACAGGGGTACCAACTAATGAAAAACTGTTTTTT. It yields the protein CASTFTGVPTNEKLFF. Based on the CDR3 plus reference TRBV2 and TRBJ1-4, the full variable domain is EPEVTQTPSHQVTQMGQEVILRCVPISNHLYFYWYRQILGQKVEFLVSFYNNEISEKSEIFDDQFSVERPDGSNFTLKIRSTKLEDSAMYFCASTFTGVPTNEKLFFGSGTQLSVL.